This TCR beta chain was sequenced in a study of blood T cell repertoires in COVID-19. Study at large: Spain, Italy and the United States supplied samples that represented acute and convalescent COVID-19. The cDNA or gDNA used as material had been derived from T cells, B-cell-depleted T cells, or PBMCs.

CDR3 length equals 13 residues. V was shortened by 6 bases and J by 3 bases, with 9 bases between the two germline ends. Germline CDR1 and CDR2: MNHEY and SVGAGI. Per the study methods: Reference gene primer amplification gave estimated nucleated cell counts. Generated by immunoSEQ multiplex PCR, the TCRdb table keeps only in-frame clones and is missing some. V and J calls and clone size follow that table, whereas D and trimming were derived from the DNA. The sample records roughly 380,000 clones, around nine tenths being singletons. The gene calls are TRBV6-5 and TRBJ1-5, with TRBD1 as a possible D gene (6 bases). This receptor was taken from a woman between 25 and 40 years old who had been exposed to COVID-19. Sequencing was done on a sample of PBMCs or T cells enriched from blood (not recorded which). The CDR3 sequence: CASRRGNNQPQHF. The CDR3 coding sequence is TGTGCCAGCAGAAGGGGGAACAATCAGCCCCAGCATTTT.